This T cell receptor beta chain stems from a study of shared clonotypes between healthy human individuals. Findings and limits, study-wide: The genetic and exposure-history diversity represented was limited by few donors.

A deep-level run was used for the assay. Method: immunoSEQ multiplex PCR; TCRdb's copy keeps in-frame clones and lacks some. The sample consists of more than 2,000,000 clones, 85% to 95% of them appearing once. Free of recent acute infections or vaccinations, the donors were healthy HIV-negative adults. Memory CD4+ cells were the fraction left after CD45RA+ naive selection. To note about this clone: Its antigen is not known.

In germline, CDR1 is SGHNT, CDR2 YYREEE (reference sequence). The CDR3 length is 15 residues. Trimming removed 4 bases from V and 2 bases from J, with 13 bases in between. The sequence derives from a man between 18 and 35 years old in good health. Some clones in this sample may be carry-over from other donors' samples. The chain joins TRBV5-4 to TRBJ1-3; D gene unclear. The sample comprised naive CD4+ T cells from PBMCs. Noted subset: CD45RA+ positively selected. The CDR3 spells CASSPGRLTGNTIYF. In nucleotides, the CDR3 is TGTGCCAGCAGCCCGGGTCGGTTGACTGGAAACACCATATATTTT.